The rows below give T cell receptor beta chains drawn from one sample of a study of T cell responses to AZD1222 COVID-19 vaccine. Assay: immunoSEQ multiplex PCR; the TCRdb copy retains only in-frame clones and omits some. In the table there are fewer than 110,000 clones, about 90% of which are singletons. The source was peripheral blood, collected 28 days after the second AZD1222 dose. These receptors were collected from an adult who received the AZD1222 COVID-19 vaccine. Both conserved end residues are part of each CDR3. The D gene is left open where the match is weak. Part of the rows lack a size; the others show once, few, many or a class for expanded clones.

v_call	clone_size	j_call	d_call	cdr3_nt	cdr3_aa
TRBV2	-	TRBJ1-5	TRBD1	TGTGCCAGCAGTGATGAGGCAGGGGGCCAGCCCCAGCATTTT	CASSDEAGGQPQHF
TRBV5-6	-	TRBJ1-5	-	TGTGCCAGCAGCTTGGGACAGAGGGATCAGCCCCAGCATTTT	CASSLGQRDQPQHF
TRBV5-1	-	TRBJ1-1	-	TGCGCCAGCAGCTCGCAGGGAGTTTCCACTGAAGCTTTCTTT	CASSSQGVSTEAFF
TRBV18	-	TRBJ2-5	-	TGTGCCAGCTCACCTTTCAGGGAGGAGACCCAGTACTTC	CASSPFREETQYF
TRBV2	few	TRBJ1-2	-	TGTGCCAGTACCCCAGCCAGTTCTGGCTCATATCGATCGCACTATGGCTACACCTTC	CASTPASSGSYRSHYGYTF
TRBV19	-	TRBJ1-1	-	TGTGCCAGTAGTATGAGTCTAGCCACTGAAGCTTTCTTT	CASSMSLATEAFF
TRBV7-8	-	TRBJ1-6	-	TGTGCCAGCAGCCGGACGCAAAGCTCCTATAATTCACCCCTCCACTTT	CASSRTQSSYNSPLHF
TRBV29-1	-	TRBJ1-5	-	TGCAGCGCCGGCGACAGAAATCAGCCCCAGCATTTT	CSAGDRNQPQHF
TRBV4-1	-	TRBJ2-3	TRBD2	TGCGCCAGCAGCCAAGTACCCACCCTAGCGGGGGGGCCAGATACGCAGTATTTT	CASSQVPTLAGGPDTQYF
TRBV3-1/TRBV3-2	few	TRBJ2-1	TRBD2	TGTGCCAGCAGCCCCGGACTAGCGGGGCATGAGCAGTTCTTC	CASSPGLAGHEQFF
TRBV5-1	-	TRBJ1-4	-	TGCGCCAGCAGCTTGAGGAGGGTATTACGTGAAAAACTGTTTTTT	CASSLRRVLREKLFF
TRBV7-2	-	TRBJ1-3	-	TGTGCCAGCAGCTTAGGTATCAGGGGAAGTCGAAACACCATATATTTT	CASSLGIRGSRNTIYF
TRBV25-1	-	TRBJ1-4	-	TGTGCCGTTAAAGGTTCAGGCGGCGAAAATGAAAAACTGTTTTTT	CAVKGSGGENEKLFF
TRBV7-2	-	TRBJ2-3	TRBD1	TGTGCCAGCAGCGCGGACAGGCTCACAGATACGCAGTATTTT	CASSADRLTDTQYF
TRBV7-2	-	TRBJ1-2	-	TGTGCCAGCAGCTTAAGGGGCCCAGGGAGTAACTATGGCTACACCTTC	CASSLRGPGSNYGYTF
TRBV27	-	TRBJ2-7	-	TGTGCCAGCAGTACCTCCGGCCAGGGACCTACCGAGCAGTACTTC	CASSTSGQGPTEQYF
TRBV4-2	-	TRBJ1-5	-	TGTGCCAGCAGCCCAGGAGAGGTGGATCAGCCCCAGCATTTT	CASSPGEVDQPQHF
TRBV19	once	TRBJ1-6	-	TGTGCCAGTAGTATATCCGGCACCGGGGGTCCTAATTCACCCCTCCACTTT	CASSISGTGGPNSPLHF
TRBV5-5	few	TRBJ1-3	TRBD1	TGTGCCAGCAGCCAAACGTGGACAGGAGGTTCCTCTGGAAACACCATATATTTT	CASSQTWTGGSSGNTIYF
TRBV5-1	-	TRBJ2-7	-	TGCGCCAGCAGCTCGGGACAAGGGCCCTACGAGCAGTACTTC	CASSSGQGPYEQYF
TRBV7-2	-	TRBJ1-2	-	TGTGCCAGCAGCAGGGACACGAACTATGGCTACACCTTC	CASSRDTNYGYTF
TRBV28	-	TRBJ1-1	-	TGTGCCAGCAGTTCTTTTAGGGCGGACACTGAAGCTTTCTTT	CASSSFRADTEAFF
TRBV9	-	TRBJ1-6	TRBD1	TGTGCCAGCAGCGTGGGACAGGGAAATTCACCCCTCCACTTT	CASSVGQGNSPLHF
TRBV11-3	-	TRBJ2-2	TRBD1	TGTGCCAGCAGCTTAGTTGTGACAGGGGGTGCCGGGGAGCTGTTTTTT	CASSLVVTGGAGELFF
TRBV3-1/TRBV3-2	-	TRBJ1-6	-	TGTGCCAGCAGCCGGGCTAACTCACCCCTCCACTTT	CASSRANSPLHF
TRBV9	-	TRBJ2-5	-	TGTGCCAGCAGCACTTCTTGGGGGCGGGAGGAGACCCAGTACTTC	CASSTSWGREETQYF
TRBV27	-	TRBJ1-2	-	TGTGCCAGCAGTCTATCGACAGCAAACTATGGCTACACCTTC	CASSLSTANYGYTF
TRBV6-1	-	TRBJ1-6	-	TGTGCCAGCAGTGAAATAGGTATTAAAGGAGTTTCACCCCTCCACTTT	CASSEIGIKGVSPLHF
TRBV7-3	-	TRBJ2-2	-	TGTGCCAGCAGCTTAAATAAGGGAGCCGGGGAGCTGTTTTTT	CASSLNKGAGELFF
TRBV6-4	-	TRBJ2-1	-	TGTGCCAGCAGTCGGACCCCCACGAACAATGAGCAGTTCTTC	CASSRTPTNNEQFF
TRBV7-9	-	TRBJ2-7	TRBD2	TGTGCCAGCAGCCCTAAGGGACTAGCGGGAGGGCTCTACGAGCAGTACTTC	CASSPKGLAGGLYEQYF
TRBV29-1	-	TRBJ2-2	-	TGCAGCGTGAAAGAAGTAGGGAAGGGTAACGGGGAGCTGTTTTTT	CSVKEVGKGNGELFF
TRBV30	few	TRBJ2-2	-	TGTGCCTGGAAAGGACGGATGAACACCGGGGAGCTGTTTTTT	CAWKGRMNTGELFF
TRBV11-2	-	TRBJ1-1	TRBD1	TGTGCCAGCAGCGGGGGACAGGCTAGCAGGTTT	CASSGGQASRF
TRBV7-3	-	TRBJ1-1	TRBD1	TGTGCCAGCAGCTCCCACGACAGGGACACTGAAGCTTTCTTT	CASSSHDRDTEAFF
TRBV3-1/TRBV3-2	-	TRBJ1-5	-	TGTGCCAGCAGCCATACGAGCAGTCGCAATCAGCCCCAGCATTTT	CASSHTSSRNQPQHF
TRBV19	-	TRBJ2-2	-	TGTGCCACCTCGGAGGGGGGGAACACCGGGGAGCTGTTTTTT	CATSEGGNTGELFF
TRBV9	-	TRBJ2-1	TRBD2	TGTGCCAGCAGCTTGTCTAGCGGGAGTGGTACAATGAAGCAGTTCTTC	CASSLSSGSGTMKQFF
TRBV7-9	-	TRBJ2-7	TRBD1	TGTGCCAGCAGCCGCGGACAGGTTCCCTACGAGCAGTACTTC	CASSRGQVPYEQYF
TRBV18	-	TRBJ1-1	-	TGTGCCAGCTCGAAACAGGGCGATATGAACACTGAAGCTTTCTTT	CASSKQGDMNTEAFF
TRBV16	-	TRBJ2-5	-	TGTGCCAGCAGCCAATCACCTGCCCGGGGGGAGACCCAGTACTTC	CASSQSPARGETQYF
TRBV9	-	TRBJ2-7	-	TGTGCCAGCAGCGCTCAAGCAGGGTTGGTCGAGCAGTACTTC	CASSAQAGLVEQYF
TRBV5-4	-	TRBJ1-1	-	TGTGCCAGCAGCTTATTACAGGGTGCCTGGAACACTGAAGCTTTCTTT	CASSLLQGAWNTEAFF
TRBV18	-	TRBJ2-5	TRBD1	TGTGCCAGCGCCTACACAGGGGGGCAAGAGACCCAGTACTTC	CASAYTGGQETQYF
TRBV5-6	-	TRBJ2-6	TRBD1	TGTGCCAGCAGCACCCGGGACAGGGGCACCGTCCTGACTTTC	CASSTRDRGTVLTF
TRBV5-1	-	TRBJ2-1	TRBD1	TGCGCCAGCAGCTTGGGAGGACAGGGCAGCTTGGATGAGCAGTTCTTC	CASSLGGQGSLDEQFF
TRBV2	-	TRBJ2-3	TRBD1	TGTGCCAGCAGCGACGAAGGGACAGGGGAGCTTTACCCAGATACGCAGTATTTT	CASSDEGTGELYPDTQYF
TRBV5-1	-	TRBJ1-5	-	TGCGCCAGCAGCTTGACAGGGCACAATCAGCCCCAGCATTTT	CASSLTGHNQPQHF
TRBV28	-	TRBJ1-4	-	TGTGCCAGCAGGGCAATCTCAACTAATGAAAAACTGTTTTTT	CASRAISTNEKLFF
TRBV6-5	-	TRBJ1-1	-	TGTGCCAGCAGTAAGGGTTCTATCACTGAAGCTTTCTTT	CASSKGSITEAFF
TRBV7-3	-	TRBJ1-1	-	TGTGCCAGCAGCTCCGACATGGGGAGGAACACTGAAGCTTTCTTT	CASSSDMGRNTEAFF
TRBV28	-	TRBJ1-5	-	TGTGCCAGCAGTATCTTACAGGAGGCTCCGCGTCAGCCCCAGCATTTT	CASSILQEAPRQPQHF
TRBV5-8	-	TRBJ1-5	TRBD1	TGTGCCAGCAGCTGGAAGAGTGGACAGGGCCTTTGGAATCAGCCCCAGCATTTT	CASSWKSGQGLWNQPQHF